Sequencing of this TCR beta chain was carried out in a study of blood T cell repertoires in COVID-19. This CDR3 region has 15 residues. Per the germline V gene, CDR1 is MDHEN and CDR2 is SYDVKM. V lost 3 bases to trimming and J lost 8 bases, with 16 bases between them. The protocol was immunoSEQ multiplex PCR, while the TCRdb copy is restricted to in-frame clones and leaves out a portion. The table shows around 280,000 clones, with about 82% occurring only once. The receptor comes from a woman in her forties or fifties with active or convalescent COVID-19. Sequenced material: peripheral blood. The rearrangement uses TRBV28 and TRBJ2-2; unclear D gene. The CDR3: CASSFITELAGELFF. CDR3 sequence (DNA): TGTGCCAGCAGTTTTATAACTGAACTCGCTGGGGAGCTGTTTTTT.